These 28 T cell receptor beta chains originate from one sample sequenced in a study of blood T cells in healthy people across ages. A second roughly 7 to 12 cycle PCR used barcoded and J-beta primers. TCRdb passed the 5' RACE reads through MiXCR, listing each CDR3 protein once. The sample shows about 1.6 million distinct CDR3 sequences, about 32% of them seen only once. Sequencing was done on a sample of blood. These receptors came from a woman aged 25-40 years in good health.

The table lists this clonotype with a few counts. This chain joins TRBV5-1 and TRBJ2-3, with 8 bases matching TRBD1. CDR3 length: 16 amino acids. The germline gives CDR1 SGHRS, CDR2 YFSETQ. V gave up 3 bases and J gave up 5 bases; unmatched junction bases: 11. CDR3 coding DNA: TGCGCCAGCAGCTGGCCCGAAGGACAGGGAGTAGATACGCAGTATTTT. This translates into CASSWPEGQGVDTQYF. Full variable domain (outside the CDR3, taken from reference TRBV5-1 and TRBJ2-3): KAGVTQTPRYLIKTRGQQVTLSCSPISGHRSVSWYQQTPGQGLQFLFEYFSETQRNKGNFPGRFSGRQFSNSRSEMNVSTLELGDSALYLCASSWPEGQGVDTQYFGPGTRLTVL.

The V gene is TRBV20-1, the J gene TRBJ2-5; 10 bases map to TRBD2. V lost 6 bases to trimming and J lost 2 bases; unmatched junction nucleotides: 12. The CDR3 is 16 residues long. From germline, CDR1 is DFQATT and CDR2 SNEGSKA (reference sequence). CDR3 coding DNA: TGCAGTGCCGAGGCGGGAGTAGCGGGGGGTCAAGAGACCCAGTACTTC. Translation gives CSAEAGVAGGQETQYF.

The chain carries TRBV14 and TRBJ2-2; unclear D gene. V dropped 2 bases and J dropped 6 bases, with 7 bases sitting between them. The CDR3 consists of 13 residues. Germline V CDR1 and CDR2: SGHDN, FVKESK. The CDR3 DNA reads TGTGCCAGCAGCCAAAAGTGGGCCGGGGAGCTGTTTTTT. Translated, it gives CASSQKWAGELFF.

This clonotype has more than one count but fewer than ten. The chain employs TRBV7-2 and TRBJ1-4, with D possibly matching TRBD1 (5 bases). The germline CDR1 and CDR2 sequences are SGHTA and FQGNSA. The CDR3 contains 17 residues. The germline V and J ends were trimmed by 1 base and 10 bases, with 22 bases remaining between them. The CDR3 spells CASSLDGGGYRFGKLFF. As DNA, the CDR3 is TGTGCCAGCAGCTTAGATGGGGGTGGTTACAGGTTTGGAAAACTGTTTTTT.

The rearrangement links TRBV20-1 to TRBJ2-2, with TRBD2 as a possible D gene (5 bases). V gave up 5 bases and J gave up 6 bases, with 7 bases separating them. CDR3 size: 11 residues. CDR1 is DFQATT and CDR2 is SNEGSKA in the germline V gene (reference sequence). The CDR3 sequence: CSAVEAGELFF. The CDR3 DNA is TGCAGTGCTGTGGAGGCCGGGGAGCTGTTTTTT.

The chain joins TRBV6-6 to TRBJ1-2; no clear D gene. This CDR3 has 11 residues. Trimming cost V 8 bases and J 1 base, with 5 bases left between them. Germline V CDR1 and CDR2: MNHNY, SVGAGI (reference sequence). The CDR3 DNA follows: TGTGCCAGCCGGAATAACTATGGCTACACCTTC. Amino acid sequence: CASRNNYGYTF.

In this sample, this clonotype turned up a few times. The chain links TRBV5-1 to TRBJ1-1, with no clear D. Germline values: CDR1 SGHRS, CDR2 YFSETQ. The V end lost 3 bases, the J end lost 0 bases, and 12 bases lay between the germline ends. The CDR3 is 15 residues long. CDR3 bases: TGCGCCAGCAGCTCCACTTGGTTTATGAACACTGAAGCTTTCTTT. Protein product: CASSSTWFMNTEAFF.

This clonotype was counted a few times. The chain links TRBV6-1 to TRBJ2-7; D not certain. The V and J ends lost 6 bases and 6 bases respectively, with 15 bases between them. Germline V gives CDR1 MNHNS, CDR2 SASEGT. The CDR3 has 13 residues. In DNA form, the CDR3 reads TGTGCCAGCAGCCCGGGTCCCAAAGGCGAGCAGTACTTC. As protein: CASSPGPKGEQYF.

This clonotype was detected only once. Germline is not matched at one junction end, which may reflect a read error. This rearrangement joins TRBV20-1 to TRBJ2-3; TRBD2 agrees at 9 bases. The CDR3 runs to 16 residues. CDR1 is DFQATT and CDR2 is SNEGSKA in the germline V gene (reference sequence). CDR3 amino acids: CGARDRGGGAPDTQYF. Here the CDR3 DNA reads TGCGGTGCTAGAGATCGGGGCGGGGGGGCCCCAGATACGCAGTATTTT.

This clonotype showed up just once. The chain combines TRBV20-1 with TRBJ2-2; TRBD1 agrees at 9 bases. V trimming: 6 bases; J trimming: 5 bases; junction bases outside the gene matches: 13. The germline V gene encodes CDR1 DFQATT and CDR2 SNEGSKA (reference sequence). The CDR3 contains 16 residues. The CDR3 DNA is TGCAGTGCCAAGACAGGGGGTAGATCGGAGACCGGGGAGCTGTTTTTT. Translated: CSAKTGGRSETGELFF.

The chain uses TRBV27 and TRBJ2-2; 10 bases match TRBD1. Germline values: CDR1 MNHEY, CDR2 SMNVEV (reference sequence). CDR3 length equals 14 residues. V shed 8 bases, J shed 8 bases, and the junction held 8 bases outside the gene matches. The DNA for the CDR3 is TGTGCCAGCCGTCGGGACAGGGGTCGAGGGGAGCTGTTTTTT. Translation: CASRRDRGRGELFF.

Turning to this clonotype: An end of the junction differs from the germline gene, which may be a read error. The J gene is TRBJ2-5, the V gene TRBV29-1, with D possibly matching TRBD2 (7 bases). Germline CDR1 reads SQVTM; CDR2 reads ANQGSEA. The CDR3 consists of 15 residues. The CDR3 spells CNVGGGGGHEETQYF. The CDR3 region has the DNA TGCAACGTTGGAGGGGGGGGGGGCCATGAAGAGACCCAGTACTTC.

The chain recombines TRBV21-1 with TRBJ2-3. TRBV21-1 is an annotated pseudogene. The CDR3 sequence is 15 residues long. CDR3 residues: CASPVTQKFTDTQYF. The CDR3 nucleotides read TGTGCCAGCCCCGTTACACAGAAGTTCACAGATACGCAGTATTTT.

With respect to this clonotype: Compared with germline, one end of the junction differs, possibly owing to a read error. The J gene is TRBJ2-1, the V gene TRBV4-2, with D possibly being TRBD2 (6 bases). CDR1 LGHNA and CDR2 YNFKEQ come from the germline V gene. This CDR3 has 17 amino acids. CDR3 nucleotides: TGTGCCAGCAGTCAAGAGGTAGGCGGGGACCCCTACAATGAGCAGTTCTTC. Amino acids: CASSQEVGGDPYNEQFF.

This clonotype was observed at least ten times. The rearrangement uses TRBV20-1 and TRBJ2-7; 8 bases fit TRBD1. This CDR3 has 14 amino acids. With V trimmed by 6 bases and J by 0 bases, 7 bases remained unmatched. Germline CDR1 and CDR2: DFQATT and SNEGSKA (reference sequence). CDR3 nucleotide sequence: TGCAGTGCAGAGGACAGGGTGGGCTCCTACGAGCAGTACTTC. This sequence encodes CSAEDRVGSYEQYF.

The CDR3 sequence is CASSQDGGAIYEQYF. The CDR3 DNA follows: TGCGCCAGCAGCCAAGATGGTGGGGCCATTTACGAGCAGTACTTC. The V gene is TRBV4-1, the J gene TRBJ2-7; weak D call: TRBD1 (5 bases). The germline V gene encodes CDR1 MGHRA and CDR2 YSYEKL. V was clipped by 0 bases and J by 4 bases, with 13 bases between them. The CDR3 covers 15 residues.

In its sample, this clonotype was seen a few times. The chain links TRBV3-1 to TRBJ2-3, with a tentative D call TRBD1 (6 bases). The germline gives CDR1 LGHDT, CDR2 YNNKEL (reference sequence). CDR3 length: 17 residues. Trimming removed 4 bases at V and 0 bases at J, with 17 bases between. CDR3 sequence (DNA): TGTGCCAGCAGCCGGGGGCTAACCCTACAGAGCACAGATACGCAGTATTTT. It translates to CASSRGLTLQSTDTQYF.

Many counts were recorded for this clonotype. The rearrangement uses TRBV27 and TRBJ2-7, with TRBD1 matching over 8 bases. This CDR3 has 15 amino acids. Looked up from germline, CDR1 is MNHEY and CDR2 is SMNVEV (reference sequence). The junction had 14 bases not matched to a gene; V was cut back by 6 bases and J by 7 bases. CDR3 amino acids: CASSPTGTGNREQYF. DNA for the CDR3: TGTGCCAGCAGCCCAACCGGGACAGGTAATCGGGAGCAGTACTTC.

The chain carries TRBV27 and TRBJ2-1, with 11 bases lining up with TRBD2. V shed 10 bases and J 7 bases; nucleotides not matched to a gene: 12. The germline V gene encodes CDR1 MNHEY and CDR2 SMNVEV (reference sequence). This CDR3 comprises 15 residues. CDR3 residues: CATQGLAGGKNEQFF. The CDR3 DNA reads TGTGCCACCCAAGGGCTAGCGGGAGGCAAAAATGAGCAGTTCTTC.

The CDR3 DNA sequence: TGCGCCAGCAGCTCCCTCGCAAGCTACGAGCAGTACTTC. Its translation is CASSSLASYEQYF. This chain connects TRBV5-1 to TRBJ2-7, with unresolved D. Germline V gene sequence: CDR1 SGHRS, CDR2 YFSETQ. The length of the CDR3 is 13 residues. V was pared by 3 bases and J by 3 bases, with 10 bases between.

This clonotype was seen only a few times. The DNA of the CDR3 is TGTGCCAGCAGCCAAGTGGGGACTAGGTTCTACGAGCAGTACTTC. It is translated as CASSQVGTRFYEQYF. The chain uses TRBV3-1 and TRBJ2-7; 8 nucleotides match TRBD2. The trim removed 1 base at V and 3 bases at J, leaving 5 bases unmatched. Germline loops: CDR1 LGHDT, CDR2 YNNKEL (reference sequence). The CDR3 spans 15 residues.

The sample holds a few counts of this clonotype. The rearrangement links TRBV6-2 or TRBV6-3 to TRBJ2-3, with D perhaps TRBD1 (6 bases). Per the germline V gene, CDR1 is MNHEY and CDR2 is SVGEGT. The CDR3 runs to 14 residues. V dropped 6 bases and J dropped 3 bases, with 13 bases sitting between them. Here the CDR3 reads CASSTTDRTDTQYF. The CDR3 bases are TGTGCCAGCAGCACTACTGACAGGACAGATACGCAGTATTTT.

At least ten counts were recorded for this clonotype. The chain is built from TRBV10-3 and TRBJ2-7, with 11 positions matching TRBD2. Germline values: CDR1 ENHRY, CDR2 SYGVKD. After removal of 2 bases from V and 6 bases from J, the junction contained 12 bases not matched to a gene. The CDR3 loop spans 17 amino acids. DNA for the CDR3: TGTGCCATCAGTGAGGATACTAGCGGGAGTCCCTCCCCCGAGCAGTACTTC. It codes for CAISEDTSGSPSPEQYF.

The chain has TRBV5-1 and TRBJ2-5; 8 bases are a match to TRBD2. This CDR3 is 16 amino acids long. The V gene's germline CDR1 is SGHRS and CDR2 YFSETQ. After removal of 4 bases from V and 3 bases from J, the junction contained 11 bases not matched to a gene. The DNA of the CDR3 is TGCGCCAGCAGCCCCGGGGGGGGCGCGAGGGAAGAGACCCAGTACTTC. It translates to CASSPGGGAREETQYF.

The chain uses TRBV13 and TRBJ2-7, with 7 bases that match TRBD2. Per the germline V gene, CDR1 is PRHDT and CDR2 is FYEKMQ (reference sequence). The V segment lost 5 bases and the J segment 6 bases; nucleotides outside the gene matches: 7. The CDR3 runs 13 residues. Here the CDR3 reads CASSRDYQSEQYF. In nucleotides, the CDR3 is TGTGCCAGCAGCCGGGACTATCAATCCGAGCAGTACTTC. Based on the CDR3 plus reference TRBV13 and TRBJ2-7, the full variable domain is AAGVIQSPRHLIKEKRETATLKCYPIPRHDTVYWYQQGPGQDPQFLISFYEKMQSDKGSIPDRFSAQQFSDYHSELNMSSLELGDSALYFCASSRDYQSEQYFGPGTRLTVT.

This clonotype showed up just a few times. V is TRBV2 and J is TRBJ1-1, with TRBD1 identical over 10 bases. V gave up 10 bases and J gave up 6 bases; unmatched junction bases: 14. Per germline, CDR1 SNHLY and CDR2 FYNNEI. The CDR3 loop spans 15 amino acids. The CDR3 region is CAIILPGQGLSEAFF. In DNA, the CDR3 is TGTGCCATCATCCTCCCGGGACAGGGGTTATCTGAAGCTTTCTTT.

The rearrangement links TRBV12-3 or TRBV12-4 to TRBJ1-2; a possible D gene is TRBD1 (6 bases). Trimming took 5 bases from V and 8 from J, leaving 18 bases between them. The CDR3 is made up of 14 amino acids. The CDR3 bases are TGTGCCAGCAGTATGGCGGACAGACAAGCGGGCTACACCTTC. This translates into CASSMADRQAGYTF.

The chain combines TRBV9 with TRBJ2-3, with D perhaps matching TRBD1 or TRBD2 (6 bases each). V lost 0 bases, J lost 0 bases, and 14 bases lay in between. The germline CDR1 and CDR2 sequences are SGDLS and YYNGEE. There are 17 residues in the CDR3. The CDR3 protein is CASSVEGGIASTDTQYF. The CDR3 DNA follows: TGTGCCAGCAGCGTAGAGGGGGGCATTGCTAGCACAGATACGCAGTATTTT. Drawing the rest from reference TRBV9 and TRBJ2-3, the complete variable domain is DSGVTQTPKHLITATGQRVTLRCSPRSGDLSVYWYQQSLDQGLQFLIQYYNGEERAKGNILERFSAQQFPDLHSELNLSSLELGDSALYFCASSVEGGIASTDTQYFGPGTRLTVL.